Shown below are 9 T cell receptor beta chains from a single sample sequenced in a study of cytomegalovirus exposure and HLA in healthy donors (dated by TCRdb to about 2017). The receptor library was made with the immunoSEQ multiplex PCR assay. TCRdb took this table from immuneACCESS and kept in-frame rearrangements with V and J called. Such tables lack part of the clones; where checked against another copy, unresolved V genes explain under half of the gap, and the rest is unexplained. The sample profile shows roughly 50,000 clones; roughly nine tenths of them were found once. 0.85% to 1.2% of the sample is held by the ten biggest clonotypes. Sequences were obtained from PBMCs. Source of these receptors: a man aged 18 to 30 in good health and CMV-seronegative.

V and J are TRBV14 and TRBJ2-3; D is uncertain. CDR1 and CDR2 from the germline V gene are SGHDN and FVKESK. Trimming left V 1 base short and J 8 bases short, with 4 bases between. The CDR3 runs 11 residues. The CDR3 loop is CASSQGRTQYF. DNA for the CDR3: TGTGCCAGCAGCCAAGGTCGTACGCAGTATTTT. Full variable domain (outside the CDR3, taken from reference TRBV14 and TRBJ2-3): EAGVTQFPSHSVIEKGQTVTLRCDPISGHDNLYWYRRVMGKEIKFLLHFVKESKQDESGMPNNRFLAERTGGTYSTLKVQPAELEDSGVYFCASSQGRTQYFGPGTRLTVL.

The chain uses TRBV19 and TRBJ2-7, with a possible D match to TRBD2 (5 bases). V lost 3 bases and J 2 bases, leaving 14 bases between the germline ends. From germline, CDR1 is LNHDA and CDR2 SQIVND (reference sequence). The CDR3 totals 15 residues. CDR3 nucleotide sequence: TGTGCCAGTAGTATCCTTGGCGGACTCGCCTACGAGCAGTACTTC. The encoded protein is CASSILGGLAYEQYF.

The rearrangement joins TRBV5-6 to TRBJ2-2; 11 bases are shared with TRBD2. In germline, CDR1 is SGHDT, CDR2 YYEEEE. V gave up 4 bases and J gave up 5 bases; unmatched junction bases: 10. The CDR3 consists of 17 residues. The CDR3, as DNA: TGTGCCAGCAGCCGTTTAGCGGGAGGGTCGGAAACCGGGGAGCTGTTTTTT. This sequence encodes CASSRLAGGSETGELFF. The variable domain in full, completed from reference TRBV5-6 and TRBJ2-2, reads DAGVTQSPTHLIKTRGQQVTLRCSPKSGHDTVSWYQQALGQGPQFIFQYYEEEERQRGNFPDRFSGHQFPNYSSELNVNALLLGDSALYLCASSRLAGGSETGELFFGEGSRLTVL.

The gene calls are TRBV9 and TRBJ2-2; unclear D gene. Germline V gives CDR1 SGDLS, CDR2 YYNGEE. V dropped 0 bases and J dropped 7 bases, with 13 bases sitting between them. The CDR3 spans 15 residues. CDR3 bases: TGTGCCAGCAGCGTAGAGGCCCGTTCGGGCGGGGAGCTGTTTTTT. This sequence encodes CASSVEARSGGELFF.

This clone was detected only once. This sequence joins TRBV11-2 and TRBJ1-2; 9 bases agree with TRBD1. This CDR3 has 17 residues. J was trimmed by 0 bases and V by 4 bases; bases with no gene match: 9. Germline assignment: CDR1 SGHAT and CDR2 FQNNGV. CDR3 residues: CASSSTTTGGANYGYTF. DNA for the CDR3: TGTGCCAGCAGCTCAACGACTACAGGGGGCGCTAACTATGGCTACACCTTC.

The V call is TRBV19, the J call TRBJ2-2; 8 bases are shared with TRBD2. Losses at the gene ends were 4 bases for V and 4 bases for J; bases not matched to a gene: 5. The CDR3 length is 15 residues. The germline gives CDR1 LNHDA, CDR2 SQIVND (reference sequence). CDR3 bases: TGTGCCAGTAGTACCGGGACTAGGATCACCGGGGAGCTGTTTTTT. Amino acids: CASSTGTRITGELFF.

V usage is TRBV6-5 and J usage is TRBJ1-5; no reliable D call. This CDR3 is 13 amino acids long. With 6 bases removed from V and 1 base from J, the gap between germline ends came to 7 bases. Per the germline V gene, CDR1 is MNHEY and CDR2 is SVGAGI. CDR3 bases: TGTGCCAGCAGAAAGAGAAGCAATCAGCCCCAGCATTTT. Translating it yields CASRKRSNQPQHF.

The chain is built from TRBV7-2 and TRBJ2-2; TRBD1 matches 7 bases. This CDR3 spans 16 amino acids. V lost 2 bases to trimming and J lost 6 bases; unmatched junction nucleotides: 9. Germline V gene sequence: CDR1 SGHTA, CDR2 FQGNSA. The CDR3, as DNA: TGTGCCAGCAGCTTACCCGGGACAGTCATCCCCGGGGAGCTGTTTTTT. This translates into CASSLPGTVIPGELFF.

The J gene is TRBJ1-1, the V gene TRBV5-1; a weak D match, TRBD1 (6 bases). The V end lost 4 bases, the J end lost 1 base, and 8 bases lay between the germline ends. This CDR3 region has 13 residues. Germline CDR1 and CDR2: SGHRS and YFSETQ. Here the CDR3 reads CASSPGQNTEAFF. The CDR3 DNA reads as TGCGCCAGCAGCCCGGGACAGAACACTGAAGCTTTCTTT.